This TCR beta chain was captured in a study of blood T cell repertoires in COVID-19. Trimming shortened V by 5 bases and J by 3 bases, and 10 bases separated the two germline ends. This CDR3 spans 13 amino acids. The germline CDR1 and CDR2 sequences are MNHEY and SVGAGI. This clone has only one observation. In the study's own analysis: Reference gene primer amplification gave nucleated cell count estimates. Profiled with immunoSEQ multiplex PCR; TCRdb holds only in-frame clones, not every one. From that table come the V and J calls and clone size; the DNA was used to work out D and trimming. This sample has 30,000 to 35,000 clones, with 85% to 95% found just once.

The sample was peripheral blood. The chain carries TRBV6-5 and TRBJ1-2, with D perhaps matching TRBD1 (5 bases). The TCR originated in a human donor in a cohort sampled during active COVID-19. The CDR3 region has the DNA TGTGCCAGCAGTCCAGGGTTCGACTATGGCTACACCTTC. Its translation is CASSPGFDYGYTF.